This record covers a single TCR beta chain. Its specificity is unknown. This entry belongs to a study of cytomegalovirus exposure and HLA in healthy donors. Study-level background: Approximately 81% of 350 to 400 genotyped donors fell in the Caucasian-associated ancestry cluster.

The study ran its PCR with 60 Vbeta and 13 Jbeta primers. Original processing notes: In a later analysis, around 10 million of about 80 million unique beta chains occurred in at least two donors. Clones were read by immunoSEQ multiplex PCR, and TCRdb kept only the in-frame ones, dropping some. The V and J calls and clone size were taken over from that table, and D and trimming were inferred from the DNA. The data show 40,000 to 45,000 clones, roughly 90% seen once. Trimming took 9 bases from V and 0 from J, leaving 17 bases between them. The CDR3 totals 15 residues. Germline V CDR1 and CDR2: SGHNT, YYREEE (reference sequence). Study-wide findings and caveats: The study listed 150 to 200 cytomegalovirus-associated TCR beta chains. TRBV6-2, TRBV6-3 and some other V segments were unresolvable in 87-base-pair reads.

V and J are TRBV5-4 and TRBJ2-3, with D possibly TRBD1 on 6 matching bases. What was sequenced was PBMCs. This sequence was found in a woman aged 40 to 50 in good health and CMV-seropositive. The CDR3 DNA sequence: TGTGCCACGAACTTTGGGGGCCAAAGCACAGATACGCAGTATTTT. Translation gives CATNFGGQSTDTQYF. The whole variable domain, remainder taken from reference TRBV5-4 and TRBJ2-3, is ETGVTQSPTHLIKTRGQQVTLRCSSQSGHNTVSWYQQALGQGPQFIFQYYREEENGRGNFPPRFSGLQFPNYSSELNVNALELDDSALYLCATNFGGQSTDTQYFGPGTRLTVL.